This TCR beta chain was sequenced for a study of T cell changes during pregnancy in multiple sclerosis. Only in-frame clones appear in the TCRdb table, and some are missing; sequencing was by immunoSEQ multiplex PCR. Among 90,000 or so clones listed, about 94% were seen once. Germline V CDR1 and CDR2: MDHEN, SYDVKM. This CDR3 region has 19 residues. V lost 7 bases and J lost 0; bases outside the gene matches: 15. V and J are TRBV28 and TRBJ2-1; 10 positions match TRBD2. Sequenced material: peripheral blood, taken after pregnancy. This TCR derives from a female donor in good health, enrolled as a control in a pregnancy study. The CDR3: CASTDPLGLAESSYNEQFF. The DNA of the CDR3 is TGTGCCAGCACCGACCCTCTAGGACTAGCGGAAAGCTCCTACAATGAGCAGTTCTTC.